This T cell receptor beta chain was identified during a study of blood T cell repertoires in COVID-19. Study summary: COVID-19 samples from acute and convalescent phases originated in the United States, Italy and Spain.

The germline gives CDR1 MNHEY, CDR2 SVGAGI. There are 14 residues in the CDR3. The V gene lost 10 bases and the J gene lost 4 bases, with 16 bases spanning the gap. Libraries were prepared by immunoSEQ multiplex PCR; TCRdb keeps only in-frame clonotypes and omits some of them. Here the sample spans a few hundred thousand clones, 85% being singletons. This chain connects TRBV6-5 to TRBJ2-2, with a possible D match to TRBD1 (6 bases). Sequencing used peripheral blood. This clonotype was sampled from a woman aged 18-30 years with acute or convalescent COVID-19. Written as DNA, the CDR3 is TGTGCCATTGACACAGGGCGTGGCACCGGGGAGCTGTTTTTT. This translates into CAIDTGRGTGELFF.